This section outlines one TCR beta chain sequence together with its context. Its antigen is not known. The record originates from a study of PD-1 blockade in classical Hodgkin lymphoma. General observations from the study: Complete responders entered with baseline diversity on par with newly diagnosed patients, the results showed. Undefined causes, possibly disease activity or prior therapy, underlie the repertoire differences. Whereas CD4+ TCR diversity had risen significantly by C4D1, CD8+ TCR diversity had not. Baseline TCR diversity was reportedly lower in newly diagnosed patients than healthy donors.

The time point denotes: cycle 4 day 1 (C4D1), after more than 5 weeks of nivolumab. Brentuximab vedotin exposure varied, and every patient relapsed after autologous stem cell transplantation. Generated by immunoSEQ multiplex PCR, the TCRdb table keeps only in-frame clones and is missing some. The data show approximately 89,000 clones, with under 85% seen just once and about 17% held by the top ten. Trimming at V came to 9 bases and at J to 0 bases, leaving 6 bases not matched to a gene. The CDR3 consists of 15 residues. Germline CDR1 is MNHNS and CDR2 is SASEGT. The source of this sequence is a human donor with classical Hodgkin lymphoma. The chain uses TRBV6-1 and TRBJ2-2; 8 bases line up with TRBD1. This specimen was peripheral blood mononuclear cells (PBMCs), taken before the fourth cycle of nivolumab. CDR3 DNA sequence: TGTGCCAGTAGGGAGACAGGGGCGAACACCGGGGAGCTGTTTTTT. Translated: CASRETGANTGELFF.